One sample yielded the 7 T cell receptor beta chains listed below, sequenced in a study of blood T cell repertoires in COVID-19. Clones were sequenced by immunoSEQ multiplex PCR, and TCRdb holds only the in-frame ones, with some missing. The top ten hold around 1.4% of the sample, which has approximately 230,000 clones, 88% seen once. The specimen sequenced was peripheral blood. All receptors derive from a man older than 75 with acute or convalescent COVID-19.

V gene TRBV14 combines with J gene TRBJ2-2; possible D gene TRBD2, 5 bases. Germline loops: CDR1 SGHDN, CDR2 FVKESK. The CDR3 sequence is 15 residues long. With 3 bases removed from V and 5 bases from J, the gap between germline ends came to 13 bases. The CDR3 DNA follows: TGTGCCAGCAGCCAGCAGTTCGGGATTACCGGGGAGCTGTTTTTT. It specifies CASSQQFGITGELFF.

This clone has just a few counts. V usage is TRBV19 and J usage is TRBJ1-1; D call uncertain. Germline V gives CDR1 LNHDA, CDR2 SQIVND (reference sequence). The CDR3 totals 14 residues. Between the trimmed V and J ends, which lost 3 bases and 0 bases, there was a span of 8 bases. In DNA form, the CDR3 reads TGTGCCAGTAGTATTAACATAATGAACACTGAAGCTTTCTTT. It encodes CASSINIMNTEAFF.

The CDR3 DNA sequence: TGTGCCAGCAGTGATCACAACAGGGGCGCGGGTTGGGGCAATCAGCCCCAGCATTTT. It specifies CASSDHNRGAGWGNQPQHF. The chain employs TRBV6-1 and TRBJ1-5; 7 bases map to TRBD1. This CDR3 has 19 amino acids. Germline V gene data show CDR1 as MNHNS and CDR2 as SASEGT. Trimming removed 3 bases from V and 2 bases from J; junction bases left unmatched: 16.

This rearrangement joins TRBV11-3 to TRBJ2-1; tentatively, D is TRBD1 (6 bases). V lost 2 bases to trimming and J lost 3 bases, with 8 bases between them. The CDR3 sequence is 14 residues long. CDR1 SGHNT and CDR2 YENEEA come from the germline V gene. CDR3 bases: TGTGCCAGCAGCTTAAACAGGGACTACAATGAGCAGTTCTTC. It translates to CASSLNRDYNEQFF.

This sequence joins TRBV6-5 and TRBJ2-2; 8 nucleotides line up with TRBD1. CDR1 MNHEY and CDR2 SVGAGI come from the germline V gene. The CDR3 runs to 14 residues. Trimming removed 6 bases from V and 1 base from J; junction bases left unmatched: 1. DNA for the CDR3: TGTGCCAGCAGGGGGACAGGGAACACCGGGGAGCTGTTTTTT. It encodes CASRGTGNTGELFF.

The chain employs TRBV9 and TRBJ2-1; possible D gene TRBD2, 5 bases. V lost 0 bases and J lost 4, with 17 bases in between. Germline V CDR1 and CDR2: SGDLS, YYNGEE. The CDR3 length is 17 residues. The CDR3 loop reads CASSVGGWSGTYNEQFF. DNA of the CDR3: TGTGCCAGCAGCGTAGGAGGATGGAGCGGTACTTACAATGAGCAGTTCTTC.

As to this clone: Other DNA variants within this sample encode the same CDR3. The rearrangement joins TRBV7-2 to TRBJ1-2; D is possibly TRBD1 (5 bases). The V end was cut by 1 base, the J end by 2 bases, with 8 bases between. The germline V gene has CDR1 SGHTA and CDR2 FQGNSA. This CDR3 region has 14 residues. CDR3 loop: CASSLEAGNYGYTF. The DNA of the CDR3 is TGTGCCAGCAGCTTAGAAGCAGGGAACTATGGCTACACCTTC. The full variable domain, in which reference TRBV7-2 and TRBJ1-2 provide the parts outside the CDR3, is GAGVSQSPSNKVTEKGKDVELRCDPISGHTALYWYRQSLGQGLEFLIYFQGNSAPDKSGLPSDRFSAERTGGSVSTLTIQRTQQEDSAVYLCASSLEAGNYGYTFGSGTRLTVV.